This TCR beta chain was identified during a study of blood T cell repertoires in COVID-19. Looking at the study overall: The samples span acute and convalescent COVID-19 from the United States, Italy and Spain. PBMCs, B-cell-depleted T cells, or T cells were the source of the cDNA or gDNA that made up the material.

Germline-derived CDR1 and CDR2 are SGHDN and FVKESK. Losses at the gene ends were 0 bases for V and 4 bases for J; bases not matched to a gene: 8. The CDR3 loop spans 16 amino acids. The authors' processing: Counts of nucleated cells, estimated from reference gene primer amplification, were obtained. Some clones are missing from TCRdb's copy, which holds only in-frame ones; the method was immunoSEQ multiplex PCR. The DNA was the basis for D and trimming; V, J and clone size are from that table. Of 100,000 to 150,000 clones in the sample, 65% to 90% were seen once. This TCR came from a woman aged 80 or older with acute or convalescent COVID-19. The chain combines TRBV14 with TRBJ1-2, with 7 bases aligning to TRBD1. The sequencing input was peripheral blood. This CDR3 reads CASSQDPRQGGYGYTF. The DNA of the CDR3 is TGTGCCAGCAGCCAAGACCCACGACAGGGCGGCTATGGCTACACCTTC.